Sequencing of this T cell receptor (beta chain) was carried out in a study of blood T cell repertoires in COVID-19. In the study overall: Collection of acute and convalescent COVID-19 samples took place in the United States, Italy and Spain. T cells, B-cell-depleted T cells, or PBMCs provided the cDNA or gDNA that served as material.

This CDR3 is built from 13 residues. The ends were cut back, 5 bases at V and 6 bases at J, with 11 bases in the middle. The germline CDR1 and CDR2 sequences are SQVTM and ANQGSEA. Assignment of participants to cohorts was predicated upon participant-reported clinical history. Profiling relied on immunoSEQ multiplex PCR, and the TCRdb table lists in-frame clones only, not all of them. Among about 300,000 clones, around 84% were seen once, and the ten largest hold around 9.3%. The sequence was collected from a woman between 18 and 30 years old who had recovered from COVID-19. The sequencing input was PBMCs or T cells enriched from blood (not recorded which). The chain combines TRBV29-1 with TRBJ1-6; D remains unclear. CDR3 DNA: TGCAGCGTTAGGCCGACTCTTAATTCACCCCTCCACTTT. This encodes CSVRPTLNSPLHF.